The 30 T cell receptor beta chains below all came from one sample that was sequenced in a study of high-grade serous ovarian cancer treatment subgroups. Tumor tissue was taken before any definitive surgery or chemotherapy was given. Sequencing used immunoSEQ multiplex PCR; TCRdb keeps in-frame clones, though not all of them. The sample lists approximately 6,200 clones, over 70% seen once, with roughly a tenth in the top ten. The sample comprised tumor tissue. The receptors shown here come from a human donor with high-grade serous ovarian cancer.

This sequence joins TRBV5-1 and TRBJ2-7; D is undetermined. Germline V CDR1 and CDR2: SGHRS, YFSETQ. The V end lost 4 bases, the J end lost 2 bases, and 13 bases lay between the germline ends. This CDR3 has 14 amino acids. The CDR3 DNA reads as TGCGCCAGCAGCCCCCCGAGCCGCCCCTACGAGCAGTACTTC. It translates to CASSPPSRPYEQYF. Filled out from reference TRBV5-1 and TRBJ2-7, the complete variable domain reads KAGVTQTPRYLIKTRGQQVTLSCSPISGHRSVSWYQQTPGQGLQFLFEYFSETQRNKGNFPGRFSGRQFSNSRSEMNVSTLELGDSALYLCASSPPSRPYEQYFGPGTRLTVT.

There are a few counts of this clone. V is TRBV5-1 and J is TRBJ2-3; D is perhaps TRBD1 (6 bases). V dropped 0 bases and J dropped 1 base, with 6 bases sitting between them. CDR3 length: 14 residues. CDR1 is SGHRS and CDR2 is YFSETQ in the germline V gene. CDR3 loop: CASSLEGGTDTQYF. CDR3 DNA sequence: TGCGCCAGCAGCTTGGAGGGGGGCACAGATACGCAGTATTTT.

This chain joins TRBV19 and TRBJ1-2, with D possibly TRBD1 on 5 matching bases. V lost 8 bases and J 3 bases, leaving 10 bases between the germline ends. The CDR3 totals 12 residues. CDR1 is LNHDA and CDR2 is SQIVND in the germline V gene (reference sequence). This CDR3 reads CASGDGDYGYTF. CDR3 DNA sequence: TGTGCCAGTGGGGACGGAGACTATGGCTACACCTTC.

The chain couples TRBV29-1 to TRBJ1-2; TRBD1 might be the D (6 bases). V was trimmed by 2 bases and J by 4 bases, leaving 11 bases between them. This CDR3 has 13 residues. Looked up from germline, CDR1 is SQVTM and CDR2 is ANQGSEA. The CDR3 protein is CSVERGGVYGYTF. Written as DNA, the CDR3 is TGCAGCGTTGAAAGGGGGGGCGTCTATGGCTACACCTTC.

The chain's CDR3 is CASSSFGGSDTQYF. The CDR3 nucleotides are TGTGCCAGCAGCTCCTTCGGGGGGAGCGATACGCAGTATTTT. V is TRBV9 and J is TRBJ2-3, with TRBD2 identical over 7 bases. The CDR3 has 14 residues. The V gene's germline CDR1 is SGDLS and CDR2 YYNGEE. With 4 bases clipped from V and 6 bases from J, the junction kept 8 bases outside the gene matches. Using reference TRBV9 and TRBJ2-3 for the parts outside the CDR3, the full variable domain is DSGVTQTPKHLITATGQRVTLRCSPRSGDLSVYWYQQSLDQGLQFLIQYYNGEERAKGNILERFSAQQFPDLHSELNLSSLELGDSALYFCASSSFGGSDTQYFGPGTRLTVL.

V gene TRBV4-3 combines with J gene TRBJ2-3; 8 positions match TRBD1. CDR1 LGHNA and CDR2 YSLEER come from the germline V gene. Germline trimming cut 0 bases from V and 6 bases from J; bases unmatched to any gene: 11. This CDR3 contains 17 residues. In DNA, the CDR3 is TGCGCCAGCAGCCAAGAATCGAGCAGGGGGCGAGGGGATACGCAGTATTTT. As protein: CASSQESSRGRGDTQYF.

This chain uses TRBV4-1 with TRBJ2-1; the D is unclear. Per the germline V gene, CDR1 is MGHRA and CDR2 is YSYEKL. CDR3 length: 12 amino acids. V lost 4 bases and J 5 bases, leaving 6 bases between the germline ends. CDR3 nucleotides: TGCGCCAGCAGCCCCACGAACAATGAGCAGTTCTTC. Amino acid sequence: CASSPTNNEQFF.

The J gene is TRBJ1-1, the V gene TRBV30; 7 nucleotides match TRBD1. The CDR3 length is 14 residues. Germline CDR1 GTSNPN, CDR2 SVGIG (reference sequence). Unmatched junction bases numbered 10, after V lost 3 bases and J lost 6 bases. CDR3 nucleotide sequence: TGTGCCTGGAGCTACCCGGACAGGATCTCTGAAGCTTTCTTT. Protein product: CAWSYPDRISEAFF.

The chain combines TRBV4-3 with TRBJ1-3, with D uncertain. Trimming removed 5 bases at V and 0 bases at J, with 5 bases between. In germline, CDR1 is LGHNA, CDR2 YSLEER. CDR3 length: 13 amino acids. The CDR3 loop reads CASSDTSGNTIYF. The CDR3 DNA sequence: TGCGCCAGCAGCGACACCTCTGGAAACACCATATATTTT.

This clone was seen once. V is TRBV19 and J is TRBJ2-3; TRBD1 matches 9 bases. V gave up 6 bases and J gave up 13 bases; unmatched junction bases: 8. This CDR3 is built from 12 residues. Per germline, CDR1 LNHDA and CDR2 SQIVND (reference sequence). CDR3 residues: CASRGQGERKYF. The DNA for the CDR3 is TGTGCCAGTAGGGGACAGGGCGAAAGAAAGTATTTT.

The CDR3 spells CASSPRDSPYEQYF. The CDR3 bases are TGTGCCAGCAGCCCAAGGGACTCTCCCTACGAGCAGTACTTC. This chain joins TRBV13 and TRBJ2-7, with D perhaps matching TRBD2 (6 bases). Germline V lookup: CDR1 PRHDT, CDR2 FYEKMQ (reference sequence). The ends were cut back, 5 bases at V and 2 bases at J, with 13 bases in the middle. The CDR3 runs to 14 residues.

The CDR3 DNA sequence: TGTGCCAGCAGCCTGACAGGGGTGGCTGAAGCTTTCTTT. Protein sequence: CASSLTGVAEAFF. This chain joins TRBV5-5 and TRBJ1-1; TRBD1 matches 8 bases. The V gene's germline CDR1 is SGHKS and CDR2 YYEKEE (reference sequence). Trimming took 4 bases from V and 6 from J; bases not matched to a gene: 5. The CDR3 extends over 13 amino acids.

The chain employs TRBV27 and TRBJ1-6; D remains ambiguous. Germline CDR1 and CDR2: MNHEY and SMNVEV (reference sequence). The CDR3 extends over 18 amino acids. The germline V and J ends were trimmed by 2 bases and 0 bases, with 14 bases remaining between them. CDR3 region: CASSLQADRGSYNSPLHF. The CDR3 nucleotides are TGTGCCAGCAGTTTACAAGCAGACCGGGGCTCCTATAATTCACCCCTCCACTTT.

This chain uses TRBV5-1 with TRBJ2-5; TRBD2 agrees at 16 bases. The CDR3 is 18 amino acids. Germline trimming cut 4 bases from V and 4 bases from J; bases unmatched to any gene: 10. Germline V CDR1 and CDR2: SGHRS, YFSETQ. The CDR3 loop reads CASSLLGLAGGRRETQYF. The CDR3 region has the DNA TGCGCCAGCAGCCTACTGGGACTAGCGGGAGGGCGCAGAGAGACCCAGTACTTC.

This clone has just a few counts. The J gene is TRBJ2-2, the V gene TRBV4-1; D call uncertain. V shed 7 bases and J shed 0 bases, with 15 bases lying between them. The CDR3 runs to 16 residues. CDR1 MGHRA and CDR2 YSYEKL come from the germline V gene. This CDR3 reads CASTLLVGANTGELFF. The CDR3, as DNA: TGCGCCAGCACTCTTCTGGTGGGCGCGAACACCGGGGAGCTGTTTTTT.

The chain has TRBV7-5 and TRBJ1-1; TRBD1 was called by the table and not checked on the DNA. TRBV7-5 is assigned pseudogene status. CDR3 length: 17 residues. The CDR3 here is CVRSSPKGNPPNTEAFF. The DNA for the CDR3 is TGTGTCAGAAGCTCACCTAAGGGGAACCCCCCGAACACTGAAGCTTTCTTT.

V and J are TRBV7-2 and TRBJ1-6; D perhaps matches TRBD1 (5 bases). The V gene lost 4 bases and the J gene lost 7 bases, with 8 bases spanning the gap. Germline V gene lookup returns CDR1 SGHTA and CDR2 FQGNSA. This CDR3 is built from 13 residues. This chain's CDR3 is CASSSGGNSPLHF. CDR3 nucleotide sequence: TGTGCCAGCAGCTCCGGGGGGAATTCACCCCTCCACTTT. The full variable domain, rest sourced from reference TRBV7-2 and TRBJ1-6, is GAGVSQSPSNKVTEKGKDVELRCDPISGHTALYWYRQSLGQGLEFLIYFQGNSAPDKSGLPSDRFSAERTGGSVSTLTIQRTQQEDSAVYLCASSSGGNSPLHFGNGTRLTVT.

As DNA, the CDR3 is TGTGCCAGCAGCCTGGCTCCAGGGGGATCCTCCTACAATGAGCAGTTCTTC. Protein sequence: CASSLAPGGSSYNEQFF. J is TRBJ2-1 and V is TRBV5-6; TRBD1 agrees at 7 bases. CDR3 size: 17 residues. The germline V gene encodes CDR1 SGHDT and CDR2 YYEEEE. Trimming took 4 bases from V and 0 from J; bases not matched to a gene: 10. The complete variable domain, with remaining parts taken from reference TRBV5-6 and TRBJ2-1, reads DAGVTQSPTHLIKTRGQQVTLRCSPKSGHDTVSWYQQALGQGPQFIFQYYEEEERQRGNFPDRFSGHQFPNYSSELNVNALLLGDSALYLCASSLAPGGSSYNEQFFGPGTRLTVL.

The CDR3 nucleotides are TGTGCCAGCACCCCCGACGATCCCTACGAGCAGTACTTC. The encoded protein is CASTPDDPYEQYF. This rearrangement joins TRBV6-1 to TRBJ2-7; D is ambiguous. The CDR3 sequence is 13 residues long. Germline V lookup: CDR1 MNHNS, CDR2 SASEGT. Trimming removed 7 bases from V and 2 bases from J, with 12 bases in between.

This sequence joins TRBV5-4 and TRBJ1-2; 10 bases are a match to TRBD1. With 4 bases clipped from V and 9 bases from J, the junction kept 12 bases outside the gene matches. Looked up from germline, CDR1 is SGHNT and CDR2 is YYREEE (reference sequence). The CDR3 has 15 residues. The CDR3 is CASSLDRGYRRSYTF. As DNA, the CDR3 is TGTGCCAGCAGCCTGGACAGGGGGTATCGAAGGAGCTACACCTTC. Supplemented by reference TRBV5-4 and TRBJ1-2, the full variable domain reads ETGVTQSPTHLIKTRGQQVTLRCSSQSGHNTVSWYQQALGQGPQFIFQYYREEENGRGNFPPRFSGLQFPNYSSELNVNALELDDSALYLCASSLDRGYRRSYTFGSGTRLTVV.

In its sample, this clone was seen a few times. The chain combines TRBV9 with TRBJ2-5, with 9 bases fitting TRBD2. The V segment lost 5 bases and the J segment 5 bases; nucleotides outside the gene matches: 10. The CDR3 sequence is 15 residues long. Germline V CDR1 and CDR2: SGDLS, YYNGEE. This chain's CDR3 is CASSAIERGDETQYF. The CDR3 DNA follows: TGTGCCAGCAGTGCCATCGAGCGGGGGGACGAGACCCAGTACTTC.

The chain couples TRBV5-1 to TRBJ1-3; no definite D call. The V end was cut by 4 bases, the J end by 0 bases, with 14 bases between. The CDR3 length is 16 residues. Germline lookup yields CDR1 SGHRS and CDR2 YFSETQ. DNA of the CDR3: TGCGCCAGCAGCAATCAGCCTGCCGACTCTGGAAACACCATATATTTT. It specifies CASSNQPADSGNTIYF.

The chain uses TRBV28 and TRBJ1-5; D might be TRBD1 (5 bases). V lost 5 bases, J lost 3 bases, and 11 bases lay in between. This CDR3 has 14 amino acids. The germline gives CDR1 MDHEN, CDR2 SYDVKM. The CDR3 DNA follows: TGTGCCAGCAGTGGGGACGGATTCAATCAGCCCCAGCATTTT. Its protein product is CASSGDGFNQPQHF.

V gene TRBV13 combines with J gene TRBJ2-2; D is uncertain. CDR1 and CDR2 from the germline V gene are PRHDT and FYEKMQ (reference sequence). This CDR3 is built from 14 residues. The germline V and J ends were trimmed by 0 bases and 2 bases, with 4 bases remaining between them. CDR3 protein: CASSLGVNTGELFF. CDR3 nucleotides: TGTGCCAGCAGCTTAGGCGTTAACACCGGGGAGCTGTTTTTT.

The rearrangement links TRBV20-1 to TRBJ2-1, with a weak D call TRBD2 (5 bases). There are 11 residues in the CDR3. Germline V gene sequence: CDR1 DFQATT, CDR2 SNEGSKA (reference sequence). The CDR3 here is CSWRQYNEQFF. The CDR3 bases are TGCAGCTGGAGGCAGTACAATGAGCAGTTCTTC.

V gene TRBV4-2 combines with J gene TRBJ2-2, with TRBD2 as a possible D gene (5 bases). CDR3 length equals 15 residues. V was cut by 6 bases and J by 7 bases, with 18 bases left in between. CDR1 is LGHNA and CDR2 is YNFKEQ in the germline V gene. This CDR3 is CASSPFLAEIGELFF. The CDR3, as DNA: TGTGCCAGCAGTCCGTTTCTAGCAGAGATCGGGGAGCTGTTTTTT.

The chain links TRBV5-1 to TRBJ2-5; 7 nucleotides match TRBD1. The ends lost 2 bases at V and 5 bases at J; junction bases unmatched: 3. CDR1 is SGHRS and CDR2 is YFSETQ in the germline V gene. This CDR3 is 13 amino acids long. CDR3 sequence reads: CASSLQGYETQYF. The CDR3 DNA is TGCGCCAGCAGCTTACAGGGGTACGAGACCCAGTACTTC.

V and J are TRBV7-9 and TRBJ2-4; TRBD1 is a possible D gene (6 bases). The CDR3 has 15 amino acids. Trimming took 5 bases from V and 1 from J, leaving 12 bases between them. From germline, CDR1 is SEHNR and CDR2 FQNEAQ (reference sequence). The CDR3 DNA is TGTGCCAGCAGCACACGGGACACCGCCAAAAACATTCAGTACTTC. Protein: CASSTRDTAKNIQYF.

The chain uses TRBV5-6 and TRBJ1-1; tentatively, D is TRBD1 (5 bases). Germline CDR1 reads SGHDT; CDR2 reads YYEEEE. This CDR3 is built from 15 residues. V was cut by 4 bases and J by 3 bases, with 16 bases left in between. CDR3 coding DNA: TGTGCCAGCAGCCCCTTTGGGGGGAGGTACACTGAAGCTTTCTTT. It translates to CASSPFGGRYTEAFF.

The chain carries TRBV10-1 and TRBJ1-1; 7 bases agree with TRBD1. V lost 11 bases, J lost 7 bases, and 7 bases stayed unmatched. Germline V CDR1 and CDR2: WNHNN, SYGVQD (reference sequence). This CDR3 comprises 11 residues. CDR3 sequence reads: CAVPGQYEAFF. DNA for the CDR3: TGCGCCGTCCCGGGACAGTATGAAGCTTTCTTT.